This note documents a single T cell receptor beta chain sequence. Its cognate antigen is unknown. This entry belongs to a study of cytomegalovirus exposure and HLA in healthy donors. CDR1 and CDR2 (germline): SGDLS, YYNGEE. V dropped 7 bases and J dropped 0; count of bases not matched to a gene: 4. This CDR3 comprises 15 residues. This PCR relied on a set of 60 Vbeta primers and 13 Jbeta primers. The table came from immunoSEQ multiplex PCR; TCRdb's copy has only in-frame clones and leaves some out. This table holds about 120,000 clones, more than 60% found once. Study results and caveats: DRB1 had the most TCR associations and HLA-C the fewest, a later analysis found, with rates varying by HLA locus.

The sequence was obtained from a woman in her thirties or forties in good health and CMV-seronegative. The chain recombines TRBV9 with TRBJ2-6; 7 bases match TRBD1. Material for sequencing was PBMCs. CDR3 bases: TGTGCCAGCGGGACAGCCTACTCTGGGGCCAACGTCCTGACTTTC. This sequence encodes CASGTAYSGANVLTF.